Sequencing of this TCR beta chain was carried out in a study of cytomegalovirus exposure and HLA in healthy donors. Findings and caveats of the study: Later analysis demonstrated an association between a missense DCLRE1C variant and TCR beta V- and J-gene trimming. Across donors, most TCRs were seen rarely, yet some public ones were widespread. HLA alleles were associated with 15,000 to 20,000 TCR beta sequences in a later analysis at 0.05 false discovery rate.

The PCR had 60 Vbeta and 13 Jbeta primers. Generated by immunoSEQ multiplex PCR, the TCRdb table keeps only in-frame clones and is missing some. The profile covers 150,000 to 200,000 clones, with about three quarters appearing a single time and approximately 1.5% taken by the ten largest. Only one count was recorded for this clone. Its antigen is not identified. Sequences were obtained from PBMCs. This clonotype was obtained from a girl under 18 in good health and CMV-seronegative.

The CDR3, as DNA: TGCGCCAGCAGCCAAGGTAGCGGGGGGCCGGGATACATTCAGTACTTC. This codes for CASSQGSGGPGYIQYF. The chain couples TRBV4-1 to TRBJ2-4, with 10 bases aligning to TRBD2. The CDR3 consists of 16 residues. Germline V lookup: CDR1 MGHRA, CDR2 YSYEKL. Trimming removed 1 base from V and 8 bases from J; junction bases left unmatched: 8.